This entry lists 26 T cell receptor beta chains sequenced from one sample in a study of molecular identifiers for immune sequencing clone quantification. TCRdb reprocessed the PCR reads via MiXCR and lists one record per CDR3 protein. Of around 320,000 distinct CDR3 sequences listed, 24% are singletons. Sequenced: naive CD8+ T cells from blood, with Jurkat cell RNA spiked in. Subset here: FACS-sorted CD8+CD4-CCR7+CD45RA+ naive T cells. All receptors derive from a human donor in good health. Some libraries in this study had Jurkat cell RNA spiked in.

This clonotype was counted at least ten times. This chain connects TRBV20-1 to TRBJ2-7; no reliable D call. This CDR3 has 12 residues. Trimming pared 1 base from V and 1 base from J, leaving 5 bases between. Germline lookup yields CDR1 DFQATT and CDR2 SNEGSKA (reference sequence). The CDR3 loop reads CSARGESYEQYF. CDR3 in DNA: TGCAGTGCTAGAGGGGAATCCTACGAGCAGTACTTC.

The J gene is TRBJ2-7, the V gene TRBV7-9; tentative D call: TRBD2 (5 bases). V lost 4 bases to trimming and J lost 3 bases, with 16 bases between them. Germline V CDR1 and CDR2: SEHNR, FQNEAQ (reference sequence). There are 15 residues in the CDR3. The CDR3 loop reads CASSSPRGWDYEQYF. Written as DNA, the CDR3 is TGTGCCAGCAGCTCCCCCCGAGGGTGGGACTACGAGCAGTACTTC.

As concerns this clonotype: With a much larger clone just one base away, this may be a read error. CDR3 in amino acids: CAGSFLENTGELFF. In DNA, the CDR3 is TGTGCCGGCAGCTTTTTAGAGAACACCGGGGAGCTGTTTTTT. The V call is TRBV7-2, the J call TRBJ2-2; no clear D gene. CDR3 size: 14 residues. CDR1 and CDR2 (germline): SGHTA, FQGNSA.

In regard to this clonotype: A read error may be the cause here, since a much bigger clone is one base away. V usage is TRBV12-3 or TRBV12-4 and J usage is TRBJ2-7, with 8 bases fitting TRBD1. This CDR3 spans 13 amino acids. This chain's CDR3 is CASGFRGLGEQYF. As DNA, the CDR3 is TGTGCCAGCGGTTTCAGGGGGCTGGGCGAGCAGTACTTC.

This clonotype was seen a handful of times. V usage is TRBV6-2 or TRBV6-3 and J usage is TRBJ1-1; no definite D call. The CDR3 sequence is 14 residues long. V was shortened by 8 bases and J by 3 bases, with 16 bases between the two germline ends. Germline V gene lookup returns CDR1 MNHEY and CDR2 SVGEGT. The CDR3 DNA is TGTGCCAGCCAAACGACGGGTCGGTACACTGAAGCTTTCTTT. It encodes CASQTTGRYTEAFF.

At least ten counts were recorded for this clonotype. Here the CDR3 reads CSARGSMEGEGTEAFF. The DNA of the CDR3 is TGCAGTGCTAGAGGGTCGATGGAAGGGGAAGGCACTGAAGCTTTCTTT. The chain uses TRBV20-1 and TRBJ1-1, with D maybe TRBD1 (5 bases). Trimming took 1 base from V and 4 from J, leaving 19 bases between them. From germline, CDR1 is DFQATT and CDR2 SNEGSKA (reference sequence). The CDR3 consists of 16 residues.

The chain employs TRBV12-3 or TRBV12-4 and TRBJ2-5; no definite D call. There are 13 residues in the CDR3. V dropped 4 bases and J dropped 5 bases, with 11 bases sitting between them. The CDR3 DNA reads as TGTGCCAGCAGTTCTGGTGTGGTGGAGACCCAGTACTTC. It is translated as CASSSGVVETQYF.

In its sample, this clonotype was seen a few times. The chain carries TRBV11-2 and TRBJ2-5; D remains ambiguous. Germline CDR1 and CDR2: SGHAT and FQNNGV. V was trimmed by 4 bases and J by 2 bases, leaving 14 bases between them. CDR3 size: 15 residues. CDR3 loop: CASSSDWSLQETQYF. In DNA, the CDR3 is TGTGCCAGCAGCTCCGATTGGTCGTTGCAAGAGACCCAGTACTTC.

To note about this clonotype: A much larger clonotype is one base distant, so this may be a read error. The chain combines TRBV5-6 with TRBJ2-3; 11 nucleotides align to TRBD2. The junction had 8 bases not matched to a gene; V was cut back by 5 bases and J by 3 bases. This CDR3 has 16 amino acids. CDR1 is SGHDT and CDR2 is YYEEEE in the germline V gene. DNA for the CDR3: TGTGCCAGCAGGCCGCGACTAGCGGGGAGAACAGATACGCAGTATTTT. Its translation is CASRPRLAGRTDTQYF.

This clonotype was seen a few times. The chain recombines TRBV19 with TRBJ1-5; D unresolved. The V and J ends lost 9 bases and 7 bases respectively, with 22 bases between them. Looked up from germline, CDR1 is LNHDA and CDR2 is SQIVND (reference sequence). The CDR3 totals 15 residues. The CDR3 spells CASKADTRGLQPQHF. The DNA for the CDR3 is TGTGCCAGCAAAGCTGATACCCGTGGCCTACAGCCCCAGCATTTT.

In this sample, this clonotype turned up many times. The chain has TRBV4-2 and TRBJ2-7; 11 nucleotides agree with TRBD2. The CDR3 loop spans 17 amino acids. V dropped 2 bases and J dropped 4; count of bases not matched to a gene: 10. Germline V gene sequence: CDR1 LGHNA, CDR2 YNFKEQ. DNA of the CDR3: TGTGCCAGCAGCCAAAGTCTAGCGGGAGGTGTGTGGTACGAGCAGTACTTC. The encoded protein is CASSQSLAGGVWYEQYF.

The chain links TRBV7-6 to TRBJ2-2, with D maybe TRBD1 (5 bases). There are 16 residues in the CDR3. Per the germline V gene, CDR1 is SGHVS and CDR2 is FNYEAQ. V lost 2 bases, J lost 1 base, and 11 bases lay in between. DNA for the CDR3: TGTGCCAGCAGCTTAAACAGGTTGGGGAACACCGGGGAGCTGTTTTTT. It is translated as CASSLNRLGNTGELFF.

This clonotype was detected many times. The chain carries TRBV11-2 and TRBJ2-3, with D hard to call. V was cut by 1 base and J by 0 bases, with 11 bases left in between. This CDR3 has 16 residues. From germline, CDR1 is SGHAT and CDR2 FQNNGV. The CDR3 region is CASSLGSASSTDTQYF. The CDR3 DNA reads TGTGCCAGCAGCTTAGGATCAGCGAGTAGCACAGATACGCAGTATTTT.

This clonotype was found a few times. This chain joins TRBV5-4 and TRBJ2-6; D uncertain. The length of the CDR3 is 14 residues. Germline CDR1 reads SGHNT; CDR2 reads YYREEE (reference sequence). Trimming left V 0 bases short and J 4 bases short, with 5 bases between. As DNA, the CDR3 is TGTGCCAGCAGCTTGGCCCGGGGGGCCAACGTCCTGACTTTC. It is translated as CASSLARGANVLTF.

In its sample, this clonotype was seen a few times. The CDR3 sequence: CATTTTGRKNIQYF. CDR3 bases: TGTGCCACAACAACTACAGGGCGCAAAAACATTCAGTACTTC. This chain connects TRBV24-1 to TRBJ2-4, with a weak D call TRBD1 (6 bases). CDR1 KGHDR and CDR2 SFDVKD come from the germline V gene. CDR3 length equals 14 residues. Trimming shortened V by 10 bases and J by 3 bases, and 15 bases separated the two germline ends.

In regard to this clonotype: A much larger clonotype is one base distant, so this may be a read error. CDR3 region: CASGRGTAYF. The CDR3 DNA is TGTGCCAGCGGCCGTGGGACGGCTTACTTC. The rearrangement links TRBV7-9 to TRBJ2-1, with D possibly called TRBD1 or TRBD2 (5 bases each). Germline CDR1 reads SEHNR; CDR2 reads FQNEAQ (reference sequence). This CDR3 has 10 residues.

This clonotype was seen once. A much larger clone lies a single base off, so this may be a read error. J is TRBJ2-3 and V is TRBV5-3; maybe TRBD2 (5 bases). TRBV5-3 qualifies as an ORF whose function is uncertain. The CDR3 has 15 residues. In DNA, the CDR3 is TGTGCCAGCAGCAAAATAGAGCCTAGCACAGATACGCGGTATTTT. Translated, it gives CASSKIEPSTDTRYF.

This clonotype was detected many times. This rearrangement joins TRBV7-9 to TRBJ2-5, with TRBD1 matching 9 bases. Germline V gene lookup returns CDR1 SEHNR and CDR2 FQNEAQ (reference sequence). Losses at the gene ends were 5 bases for V and 3 bases for J; bases not matched to a gene: 4. The CDR3 is made up of 14 amino acids. CDR3 protein: CASSRTGVEETQYF. CDR3 in DNA: TGTGCCAGCAGCCGGACAGGGGTGGAAGAGACCCAGTACTTC.

The V and J genes are TRBV28 and TRBJ1-2, with TRBD1 matching 11 bases. CDR3 size: 16 residues. The junction had 6 bases not matched to a gene; V was cut back by 2 bases and J by 4 bases. From germline, CDR1 is MDHEN and CDR2 SYDVKM. The CDR3 coding sequence is TGTGCCAGCAGTTTAGAGGGACAGGGGGAGTTCTATGGCTACACCTTC. Translated, it gives CASSLEGQGEFYGYTF.

As regards this clonotype: At one end, the junction sequence differs from germline, possibly due to a read error. The chain combines TRBV7-9 with TRBJ1-4, with no clear D. Germline V gene data show CDR1 as SEHNR and CDR2 as FQNEAQ (reference sequence). This CDR3 is 16 amino acids long. This CDR3 is CASSPMVGEPTEKLIF. CDR3 nucleotide sequence: TGTGCCAGCAGTCCTATGGTTGGGGAGCCTACTGAAAAACTGATTTTT.

The V and J genes are TRBV20-1 and TRBJ2-7; 10 bases agree with TRBD2. Trimming at V came to 1 base and at J to 3 bases, leaving 6 bases not matched to a gene. The CDR3 contains 15 residues. CDR1 and CDR2 (germline): DFQATT, SNEGSKA (reference sequence). CDR3 in DNA: TGCAGTGCTAGAGCCCTACTAGCGGGGAACTACGAGCAGTACTTC. This codes for CSARALLAGNYEQYF.

This clonotype has only a few counts. V is TRBV10-3 and J is TRBJ1-6; the D is unclear. Trimming removed 2 bases at V and 7 bases at J, with 12 bases between. This CDR3 is 15 amino acids long. CDR1 and CDR2 (germline): ENHRY, SYGVKD. The CDR3 region is CAISEHEGDNSPLHF. For the CDR3, the DNA is TGTGCCATCAGTGAGCACGAGGGTGACAATTCACCCCTCCACTTT.

V is TRBV11-3 and J is TRBJ2-7, with 11 bases matching TRBD1. V lost 5 bases, J lost 4 bases, and 10 bases stayed unmatched. CDR3 length equals 16 residues. Germline CDR1 and CDR2: SGHNT and YENEEA. The CDR3, as DNA: TGTGCCAGCAGCCTCGGACAGGGGGCCCCCCTTTACGAGCAGTACTTC. The encoded protein is CASSLGQGAPLYEQYF.

At least ten counts were recorded for this clonotype. This chain connects TRBV12-3 or TRBV12-4 to TRBJ2-7, with TRBD1 identical over 7 bases. This CDR3 contains 12 residues. The J segment lost 5 bases and the V segment lost 6 bases, leaving 4 bases of the junction unmatched. In DNA, the CDR3 is TGTGCCAGCAGCGCAGACAGGGACGAGCAGTACTTC. This codes for CASSADRDEQYF.

V is TRBV5-1 and J is TRBJ2-7, with TRBD1 matching over 12 bases. CDR3 length: 16 amino acids. From germline, CDR1 is SGHRS and CDR2 YFSETQ. The junction had 8 bases not matched to a gene; V was cut back by 4 bases and J by 3 bases. CDR3 DNA: TGCGCCAGCAGCCCGGGACAGGGGGCTACGTACTACGAGCAGTACTTC. Encoded protein: CASSPGQGATYYEQYF.

This clonotype was seen at least ten times. The chain links TRBV20-1 to TRBJ2-7; 9 bases agree with TRBD2. V lost 5 bases, J lost 3 bases, and 11 bases stayed unmatched. This CDR3 spans 15 amino acids. CDR1 and CDR2 (germline): DFQATT, SNEGSKA (reference sequence). This CDR3 reads CSAAHLSGGLYEQYF. As DNA, the CDR3 is TGCAGTGCTGCGCACCTCAGCGGGGGGCTCTACGAGCAGTACTTC.